These 15 T cell receptor beta chains were sequenced from one sample in a study of cytomegalovirus exposure and HLA in healthy donors. Researchers ran the PCR with 60 Vbeta and 13 Jbeta primers. Method: immunoSEQ multiplex PCR; TCRdb's copy keeps in-frame clones and lacks some. This table holds fewer than 200,000 clones, about 80% found once. The sample comprised PBMCs. Receptors were obtained from a woman in her thirties in good health and CMV-seropositive.

The chain has TRBV6-1 and TRBJ1-5; the D is unclear. V dropped 0 bases and J dropped 9 bases, with 3 bases sitting between them. The germline CDR1 and CDR2 sequences are MNHNS and SASEGT. There are 11 residues in the CDR3. CDR3 region: CASSEAGPQHF. The DNA of the CDR3 is TGTGCCAGCAGTGAAGCCGGGCCCCAGCATTTT.

This chain's CDR3 is CAREGTDSYNEQFF. In nucleotides, the CDR3 is TGTGCCAGGGAGGGGACGGATTCCTACAATGAGCAGTTCTTC. The chain is built from TRBV7-2 and TRBJ2-1; TRBD2 might be the D (6 bases). CDR1 and CDR2 (germline): SGHTA, FQGNSA. Trimming removed 9 bases from V and 1 base from J, with 13 bases in between. The CDR3 extends over 14 amino acids.

This chain connects TRBV7-2 to TRBJ1-4; D is perhaps TRBD1 (6 bases). The CDR3 has 18 residues. The V gene lost 1 base and the J gene lost 0 bases, with 15 bases spanning the gap. Germline CDR1 SGHTA, CDR2 FQGNSA. CDR3 bases: TGTGCCAGCAGCTTAGGGGACACGGGGCCGTCAACTAATGAAAAACTGTTTTTT. It codes for CASSLGDTGPSTNEKLFF.

This clone has only a few counts. The chain combines TRBV4-2 with TRBJ2-7, with TRBD1 matching over 11 bases. CDR1 is LGHNA, CDR2 YNFKEQ, per germline. Trimming cost V 0 bases and J 4 bases; bases outside gene matches: 5. The CDR3 totals 16 residues. The CDR3 DNA reads TGTGCCAGCAGCCAAGATGGCGGACAGGGGGCTTACGAGCAGTACTTC. Residues: CASSQDGGQGAYEQYF.

The V gene is TRBV7-8, the J gene TRBJ2-3; 8 nucleotides agree with TRBD2. The CDR3 extends over 16 amino acids. Germline CDR1 reads SGHVS; CDR2 reads FQNEAQ. Trimming cost V 4 bases and J 3 bases; bases outside gene matches: 9. The CDR3 nucleotides are TGTGCCAGCAGCTACGGTGCGGCTAGCGGGACAGATACGCAGTATTTT. Translated, it gives CASSYGAASGTDTQYF.

This chain uses TRBV30 with TRBJ2-3, with D maybe TRBD2 (6 bases). Germline values: CDR1 GTSNPN, CDR2 SVGIG (reference sequence). The CDR3 is 16 amino acids. The germline V and J ends were trimmed by 4 bases and 2 bases, with 19 bases remaining between them. The CDR3 DNA reads as TGTGCCTGGACGCAGTCCCCGGGAGTGGTCACAGATACGCAGTATTTT. Encoded protein: CAWTQSPGVVTDTQYF.

The chain carries TRBV19 and TRBJ2-7; D may be TRBD2 (5 bases). The CDR3 runs 15 residues. Germline assignment: CDR1 LNHDA and CDR2 SQIVND (reference sequence). Trimming took 1 base from V and 3 from J, leaving 13 bases between them. The CDR3 reads CASSIGADSVYEQYF. CDR3 DNA sequence: TGTGCCAGTAGTATAGGGGCGGACTCGGTCTACGAGCAGTACTTC.

The chain couples TRBV19 to TRBJ2-2, with 7 positions matching TRBD1. The junction had 5 bases not matched to a gene; V was cut back by 3 bases and J by 4 bases. Germline CDR1 and CDR2: LNHDA and SQIVND (reference sequence). The CDR3 consists of 15 residues. The CDR3 protein is CASSIMDRSTGELFF. The CDR3 coding sequence is TGTGCCAGTAGTATCATGGACAGGAGCACCGGGGAGCTGTTTTTT.

The chain joins TRBV6-1 to TRBJ1-6; tentatively, D is TRBD1 (5 bases). V lost 1 base to trimming and J lost 5 bases, with 18 bases between them. The CDR3 is made up of 18 amino acids. Germline V gene lookup returns CDR1 MNHNS and CDR2 SASEGT. This CDR3 reads CASSEGLQGLMNNSPLHF. In DNA, the CDR3 is TGTGCCAGCAGTGAAGGTCTCCAGGGATTGATGAATAATTCACCCCTCCACTTT.

The V call is TRBV28, the J call TRBJ2-5; 11 bases agree with TRBD1. The V and J ends lost 5 bases and 5 bases, in that order; junction bases with no gene match: 4. This CDR3 has 14 amino acids. The germline V gene has CDR1 MDHEN and CDR2 SYDVKM. For the CDR3, the DNA is TGTGCCAGCAGTAGGACAGGGGGCCGGGAGACCCAGTACTTC. As protein: CASSRTGGRETQYF.

The chain has TRBV11-2 and TRBJ2-1; 12 bases align to TRBD2. This CDR3 contains 18 residues. Germline CDR1 is SGHAT and CDR2 is FQNNGV. Losses at the gene ends were 5 bases for V and 5 bases for J; bases not matched to a gene: 13. The CDR3, as DNA: TGTGCCAGCAGCCACCCTAAAGGACTAGCGGGGCACCACAATGAGCAGTTCTTC. Translation: CASSHPKGLAGHHNEQFF.

The J gene is TRBJ1-3, the V gene TRBV4-2; a weak D match, TRBD1 (6 bases). Trimming left V 4 bases short and J 0 bases short, with 19 bases between. The germline V gene has CDR1 LGHNA and CDR2 YNFKEQ. The CDR3 extends over 18 amino acids. In DNA, the CDR3 is TGTGCCAGCAGCCTCACCCAAGGGGGGGAAGGCTCTGGAAACACCATATATTTT. This encodes CASSLTQGGEGSGNTIYF.

V and J are TRBV4-3 and TRBJ1-1; D is ambiguous. CDR1 is LGHNA and CDR2 is YSLEER in the germline V gene. The CDR3 has 15 residues. V was cut by 1 base and J by 5 bases, with 14 bases left in between. CDR3 sequence: CASSQGPGMATEAFF. CDR3 in DNA: TGCGCCAGCAGCCAAGGACCGGGAATGGCGACTGAAGCTTTCTTT.

The chain has TRBV11-2 and TRBJ2-7; maybe TRBD1 (6 bases). The CDR3 spans 15 residues. Trimming cost V 3 bases and J 5 bases, with 17 bases left between them. Germline CDR1 reads SGHAT; CDR2 reads FQNNGV. CDR3 DNA sequence: TGTGCCAGCAGCTTCGGGACAACCAATAGAGACGAGCAGTACTTC. Translated, it gives CASSFGTTNRDEQYF.

The chain employs TRBV7-9 and TRBJ2-2; weak D call: TRBD1 (6 bases). V lost 6 bases to trimming and J lost 4 bases, with 15 bases between them. There are 15 residues in the CDR3. The V gene's germline CDR1 is SEHNR and CDR2 FQNEAQ (reference sequence). DNA for the CDR3: TGTGCCAGCAGAGGCGGCGAGGGGGTCACCGGGGAGCTGTTTTTT. Amino acid sequence: CASRGGEGVTGELFF. The complete variable domain, with remaining parts taken from reference TRBV7-9 and TRBJ2-2, reads DTGVSQNPRHKITKRGQNVTFRCDPISEHNRLYWYRQTLGQGPEFLTYFQNEAQLEKSRLLSDRFSAERPKGSFSTLEIQRTEQGDSAMYLCASRGGEGVTGELFFGEGSRLTVL.